Listed below are T cell receptor beta chains from one sample, sequenced in a study of T cell responses to AZD1222 COVID-19 vaccine. Generated by immunoSEQ multiplex PCR, the TCRdb table keeps only in-frame clones and is missing some. The sample holds around 210,000 clones; 90% to 95% are singletons and the top ten take about 1.5%. Material: peripheral blood, obtained 28 days after the second dose of the MenACWY control vaccine. These receptors originate from an adult who received the MenACWY meningococcal vaccine as a control. Both conserved end residues are part of each CDR3. A D gene is named only where the DNA matches it firmly. Where a row states a size, it is once, few, many or the class of an expanded clone; other rows omit it.

clone_size	d_call	j_call	v_call	cdr3_nt	cdr3_aa
-	TRBD2	TRBJ2-7	TRBV7-9	TGTGCCAGCAGTTCCCAGCGGGAGGGCCTCCACGAGCAGTACTTC	CASSSQREGLHEQYF
-	TRBD1	TRBJ2-2	TRBV5-4	TGTGCCAGCAGCCGTCCGGACAGGGACACCGGGGAGCTGTTTTTT	CASSRPDRDTGELFF
-	-	TRBJ2-3	TRBV5-4	TGTGCCAGCAGCTTGGCCGGGGGTCAGCGGGGCACAGATACGCAGTATTTT	CASSLAGGQRGTDTQYF
-	-	TRBJ1-1	TRBV2	TGTGCCAGCAGTAACACCCCTGTTTTCACTGAAGCTTTCTTT	CASSNTPVFTEAFF
-	-	TRBJ1-1	TRBV30	TGTGCCTGGAGTGTACATGTTGCGGGGCGGTCTGAAGCTTTCTTT	CAWSVHVAGRSEAFF
-	-	TRBJ2-2	TRBV7-3	TGTGCCAGCAGCTTAAAAGTGGGCGGGGAGCTGTTTTTT	CASSLKVGGELFF
-	TRBD1	TRBJ1-5	TRBV5-6	TGTGCCAGCAGCTTGCAGACAGGGAGGGGGTTGGATGGAAATCAGCCCCAGCATTTT	CASSLQTGRGLDGNQPQHF
-	-	TRBJ1-1	TRBV18	TGTGCCAGCTCACCAGAGACAGGTGGGGTGGGCACTGAAGCTTTCTTT	CASSPETGGVGTEAFF
-	TRBD2	TRBJ2-1	TRBV13	TGTGCCAGCAGCCCCGGGGCTAGCGGGGGACTGGGGGAGTTCTTC	CASSPGASGGLGEFF
once	TRBD1	TRBJ1-3	TRBV29-1	TGCAGCGTCGCCGGGACAGTTGGAAACACCATATATTTT	CSVAGTVGNTIYF
-	-	TRBJ1-5	TRBV18	TGTGCCAGCTCCGTGGGGACGATGGGTCCCCAGCATTTT	CASSVGTMGPQHF
-	TRBD1	TRBJ1-4	TRBV5-1	TGCGCCAGCAGCTTGTCGGGACAGGGAAACGAAAAACTGTTTTTT	CASSLSGQGNEKLFF
-	-	TRBJ2-2	TRBV30	TGTGCCTGGGCCGGGCGGGCGAACACCGGGGAGCTGTTTTTT	CAWAGRANTGELFF
-	-	TRBJ2-7	TRBV24-1	TGTGCCACCAGTACGGGCGGTAGGGAGCAGTACTTC	CATSTGGREQYF
once	TRBD2	TRBJ2-1	TRBV9	TGTGCCAGCAGCGCTTCGACTAGCGGGGGGCACAATGAGCAGTTCTTC	CASSASTSGGHNEQFF
-	-	TRBJ2-7	TRBV30	TGTGCCTGGAGTCTCCGGACATCCCGTGGCTACGAGCAGTACTTC	CAWSLRTSRGYEQYF
-	-	TRBJ1-5	TRBV6-1	TGTGCCAGCAGTGAAGCGAGTGCAGGGCCTTATAGCAATCAGCCCCAGCATTTT	CASSEASAGPYSNQPQHF
-	-	TRBJ2-7	TRBV2	TGTGCCAGCAGCCAACAGTTGATCGAGCAGTACTTC	CASSQQLIEQYF
-	-	TRBJ1-2	TRBV28	TGTGCCAGCAGTCCTGGCTATGGCTACACCTTC	CASSPGYGYTF